Below, 8 T cell receptor beta chains from the same sample are listed, as sequenced in a study of blood T cell repertoires in COVID-19. Some clones are missing from TCRdb's copy, which holds only in-frame ones; the method was immunoSEQ multiplex PCR. The profile covers hundreds of thousands of clones, with around 84% appearing a single time and about a sixth taken by the ten largest. Source material: peripheral blood. The receptors were gathered from a woman aged 80 or over with active or convalescent COVID-19.

The V and J genes are TRBV18 and TRBJ2-6; D might be TRBD2 (5 bases). Trimming stripped 6 bases from V and 0 bases from J, with 18 bases between. The CDR3 contains 18 residues. Germline CDR1 reads KGHSH; CDR2 reads LQKENI. The CDR3 DNA is TGTGCCAGCTCCCAAGGTCTAGCATCCGGCTCTGGGGCCAACGTCCTGACTTTC. Translation: CASSQGLASGSGANVLTF.

This clone was seen at least ten times. V gene TRBV6-5 combines with J gene TRBJ2-5, with 7 bases identical to TRBD2. CDR3 length: 13 amino acids. Germline lookup yields CDR1 MNHEY and CDR2 SVGAGI. V shed 2 bases, J shed 9 bases, and the junction held 6 bases outside the gene matches. The CDR3 spells CASSYMRGTAQYF. The CDR3 DNA is TGTGCCAGCAGTTACATGCGGGGGACCGCCCAGTACTTC.

CDR3 nucleotides: TGCGCCAGCCGGAGGGAGGGTGAGCAGTTCTTC. It codes for CASRREGEQFF. The rearrangement uses TRBV5-1 and TRBJ2-1; 7 bases are shared with TRBD2. This CDR3 has 11 residues. V lost 7 bases to trimming and J lost 9 bases; unmatched junction nucleotides: 4. Germline-derived CDR1 and CDR2 are SGHRS and YFSETQ.

J is TRBJ1-4 and V is TRBV7-2, with D tentatively TRBD1 (6 bases). Germline V CDR1 and CDR2: SGHTA, FQGNSA. V was cut by 2 bases and J by 8 bases, with 18 bases left in between. There are 16 residues in the CDR3. The CDR3 sequence is CASSLSGGQGGEKLFF. The CDR3 coding sequence is TGTGCCAGCAGCTTATCCGGGGGGCAGGGAGGCGAAAAACTGTTTTTT.

The chain uses TRBV9 and TRBJ2-5; 13 nucleotides match TRBD2. The CDR3 is 17 residues long. The ends lost 0 bases at V and 2 bases at J; junction bases unmatched: 4. CDR1 is SGDLS, CDR2 YYNGEE, per germline. DNA for the CDR3: TGTGCCAGCAGCGTAGGTTCACTAGCGGGAGGGCAAGAGACCCAGTACTTC. Protein: CASSVGSLAGGQETQYF.

V usage is TRBV5-5 and J usage is TRBJ1-1; D remains unclear. Germline V gene lookup returns CDR1 SGHKS and CDR2 YYEKEE (reference sequence). Deletions cut 0 bases from V and 5 bases from J, with 5 bases between. There are 12 residues in the CDR3. As DNA, the CDR3 is TGTGCCAGCAGCTTGGCTAGGACTGAAGCTTTCTTT. Its translation: CASSLARTEAFF. Combining the CDR3 with reference TRBV5-5 and TRBJ1-1 gives the whole variable domain DAGVTQSPTHLIKTRGQQVTLRCSPISGHKSVSWYQQVLGQGPQFIFQYYEKEERGRGNFPDRFSARQFPNYSSELNVNALLLGDSALYLCASSLARTEAFFGQGTRLTVV.

The chain combines TRBV21-1 with TRBJ2-3; no check of the table's D call, TRBD2, against the DNA was made. TRBV21-1 is described as a pseudogene. This CDR3 comprises 22 residues. CDR3 loop: CASSLRDGRTSGLYMITDTQYF. Here the CDR3 DNA reads TGTGCCAGCAGCCTAAGGGACGGCAGGACTAGCGGCCTCTACATGATCACAGATACGCAGTATTTT.

This clone has more than one count but fewer than ten. This sequence joins TRBV29-1 and TRBJ2-1, with D maybe TRBD1 (6 bases). The CDR3 is made up of 13 amino acids. CDR1 and CDR2 (germline): SQVTM, ANQGSEA. Trimming cost V 4 bases and J 4 bases, with 11 bases left between them. The CDR3 loop reads CSVGRTVYNEQFF. Written as DNA, the CDR3 is TGCAGCGTTGGTCGGACAGTGTACAATGAGCAGTTCTTC.